Presented here are 22 T cell receptor beta chains from one specimen sequenced in a study of graft-versus-host responses after intestinal transplantation. The table came from immunoSEQ multiplex PCR; TCRdb's copy has only in-frame clones and leaves some out. The table records several thousand clones, approximately 28% of them present only once. The sample consisted of alloreactive CD4+ T cells from a mixed lymphocyte reaction culture, taken before transplantation. The sample's subset: CFSE-low proliferating T cells sorted from roughly 6-day pre-transplant mixed lymphocyte reaction (GvH or HvG direction). These receptors were collected from a human patient who was an organ donor for intestinal transplantation.

The V and J genes are TRBV18 and TRBJ2-4; a weak D match, TRBD1 (6 bases). CDR3 length: 15 residues. Trimming cost V 6 bases and J 3 bases, with 15 bases left between them. The V gene's germline CDR1 is KGHSH and CDR2 LQKENI. The CDR3: CASSPLGQLKNIQYF. The CDR3 nucleotides read TGTGCCAGCTCCCCCTTGGGACAACTCAAAAACATTCAGTACTTC. The full variable domain, rest sourced from reference TRBV18 and TRBJ2-4, is NAGVMQNPRHLVRRRGQEARLRCSPMKGHSHVYWYRQLPEEGLKFMVYLQKENIIDESGMPKERFSAEFPKEGPSILRIQQVVRGDSAAYFCASSPLGQLKNIQYFGAGTRLSVL.

The chain has TRBV6-4 and TRBJ2-3; D perhaps matches TRBD1 (6 bases). Germline V lookup: CDR1 MRHNA, CDR2 SNTAGT. V was shortened by 6 bases and J by 4 bases, with 14 bases between the two germline ends. The CDR3 consists of 14 residues. Written as DNA, the CDR3 is TGTGCCAGCAGCCCCAGGGGCCGGGCAGATACGCAGTATTTT. Protein: CASSPRGRADTQYF.

This clone was detected a few times. V is TRBV5-1 and J is TRBJ1-5; TRBD1 aligns across 9 bases. This CDR3 has 15 residues. Losses at the gene ends were 2 bases for V and 9 bases for J; bases not matched to a gene: 9. From germline, CDR1 is SGHRS and CDR2 YFSETQ. The CDR3 DNA reads as TGCGCCAGCAGCTTAAACCCGGGACAGGGATCGCCCCAGCATTTT. Translated, it gives CASSLNPGQGSPQHF.

The table lists this clone with a few counts. The chain links TRBV10-3 to TRBJ2-2; D unresolved. V was pared by 3 bases and J by 6 bases, with 5 bases between. The CDR3 runs 12 residues. Germline CDR1 and CDR2: ENHRY and SYGVKD. The CDR3 DNA is TGTGCCATCAGTGACCCCTCCGGGGAGCTGTTTTTT. It specifies CAISDPSGELFF.

This clone has a handful of counts. V usage is TRBV6-1 and J usage is TRBJ2-3; tentatively, D is TRBD1 (5 bases). Germline CDR1 reads MNHNS; CDR2 reads SASEGT. This CDR3 is 15 amino acids long. V lost 6 bases, J lost 2 bases, and 15 bases lay in between. The CDR3 region is CASRPWGGSTDTQYF. Written as DNA, the CDR3 is TGTGCCAGCAGACCTTGGGGCGGATCCACAGATACGCAGTATTTT.

This clone is judged medium-sized. The rearrangement uses TRBV5-1 and TRBJ2-3, with 12 bases fitting TRBD2. Trimming removed 2 bases from V and 1 base from J; junction bases left unmatched: 5. The CDR3 is made up of 17 amino acids. Looked up from germline, CDR1 is SGHRS and CDR2 is YFSETQ. CDR3 DNA: TGCGCCAGCAGCTTCGGGTCTAGCGGGGGGGGCACAGATACGCAGTATTTT. The encoded protein is CASSFGSSGGGTDTQYF.

The V and J genes are TRBV5-6 and TRBJ2-1; 12 bases match TRBD2. This CDR3 spans 16 amino acids. The germline V gene has CDR1 SGHDT and CDR2 YYEEEE. V lost 4 bases, J lost 6 bases, and 8 bases stayed unmatched. This chain's CDR3 is CASSIGLAGKGNEQFF. The CDR3 bases are TGTGCCAGCAGCATTGGACTAGCGGGAAAGGGCAATGAGCAGTTCTTC.

The chain recombines TRBV9 with TRBJ2-1; 9 nucleotides align to TRBD2. Germline CDR1 SGDLS, CDR2 YYNGEE. The trim removed 4 bases at V and 4 bases at J, leaving 9 bases unmatched. The CDR3 contains 16 residues. CDR3 in amino acids: CASSSGGLAQYNEQFF. CDR3 nucleotide sequence: TGTGCCAGCAGCTCCGGTGGACTAGCGCAATACAATGAGCAGTTCTTC.

The genes are TRBV7-2 and TRBJ1-2; D gene unclear. CDR1 and CDR2 from the germline V gene are SGHTA and FQGNSA. This CDR3 comprises 14 residues. The V gene lost 0 bases and the J gene lost 8 bases, with 13 bases spanning the gap. The CDR3 protein is CASSLALGSLGYTF. The CDR3 DNA reads as TGTGCCAGCAGCTTAGCCCTGGGGAGTTTGGGCTACACCTTC.

The CDR3 protein is CASSDRSHYGYTF. The CDR3 region has the DNA TGTGCCAGCAGTGACAGGAGTCACTATGGCTACACCTTC. The chain recombines TRBV6-5 with TRBJ1-2, with TRBD1 as a possible D gene (6 bases). V shed 5 bases and J shed 3 bases, with 10 bases lying between them. Germline CDR1 is MNHEY and CDR2 is SVGAGI. The CDR3 totals 13 residues.

The gene calls are TRBV6-1 and TRBJ1-2, with D possibly TRBD1 on 6 matching bases. V dropped 4 bases and J dropped 10 bases, with 13 bases sitting between them. The CDR3 totals 12 residues. Germline assignment: CDR1 MNHNS and CDR2 SASEGT. Written as DNA, the CDR3 is TGTGCCAGCAGTGGACAGGACGCTCTCTACACCTTC. It yields the protein CASSGQDALYTF.

The CDR3 protein is CASSLLGGTDTQYF. As DNA, the CDR3 is TGCGCCAGCAGCTTGTTAGGGGGCACAGATACGCAGTATTTT. The V gene is TRBV5-1, the J gene TRBJ2-3; D may be TRBD1 (5 bases). V lost 1 base to trimming and J lost 1 base, with 7 bases between them. Germline V gene lookup returns CDR1 SGHRS and CDR2 YFSETQ. This CDR3 contains 14 residues.

This clone was counted only a few times. The chain links TRBV7-2 to TRBJ1-1; TRBD1 agrees at 7 bases. The CDR3 runs to 11 residues. Germline loops: CDR1 SGHTA, CDR2 FQGNSA. V was pared by 4 bases and J by 11 bases, with 4 bases of the junction left unmatched. For the CDR3, the DNA is TGTGCCAGCAGCTCAGGGGGTTGGGCTTTCTTT. Amino acid sequence: CASSSGGWAFF.

This clone was detected a few times. The chain couples TRBV2 to TRBJ1-3, with D unclear. Trimming cost V 2 bases and J 7 bases, with 3 bases left between them. Germline V gene sequence: CDR1 SNHLY, CDR2 FYNNEI. CDR3 length: 11 residues. The CDR3 DNA is TGTGCCAGCAGTGAACAGAACACCATATATTTT. Its protein is CASSEQNTIYF. The complete variable domain, with remaining parts taken from reference TRBV2 and TRBJ1-3, reads EPEVTQTPSHQVTQMGQEVILRCVPISNHLYFYWYRQILGQKVEFLVSFYNNEISEKSEIFDDQFSVERPDGSNFTLKIRSTKLEDSAMYFCASSEQNTIYFGEGSWLTVV.

This clone was picked up a small number of times. V is TRBV5-4 and J is TRBJ2-7; 11 bases are a match to TRBD2. Per the germline V gene, CDR1 is SGHNT and CDR2 is YYREEE (reference sequence). The CDR3 has 16 amino acids. V was clipped by 4 bases and J by 4 bases; unmatched bases: 10. This CDR3 reads CASSPYSGRGLYEQYF. CDR3 sequence (DNA): TGTGCCAGCAGCCCCTATAGCGGGAGGGGTTTATACGAGCAGTACTTC.

This clone is termed medium-sized. The genes are TRBV6-5 and TRBJ2-2; 7 nucleotides match TRBD2. Germline assignment: CDR1 MNHEY and CDR2 SVGAGI. The CDR3 contains 14 residues. Trimming removed 11 bases from V and 7 bases from J; junction bases left unmatched: 13. CDR3: CAARLARMGGELFF. DNA for the CDR3: TGTGCCGCTAGACTAGCCCGAATGGGCGGGGAGCTGTTTTTT.

This clone has a handful of counts. This sequence joins TRBV5-1 and TRBJ2-3; D is possibly TRBD2 (6 bases). Germline-derived CDR1 and CDR2 are SGHRS and YFSETQ. CDR3 length: 14 residues. V gave up 0 bases and J gave up 1 base, with 6 bases separating them. The CDR3 DNA reads TGCGCCAGCAGCTTGGCGGGGGGCACAGATACGCAGTATTTT. This gives the protein CASSLAGGTDTQYF.

The rearrangement links TRBV28 to TRBJ2-7, with D hard to call. This CDR3 comprises 11 residues. The ends were cut back, 7 bases at V and 3 bases at J, with 7 bases in the middle. Germline V gene sequence: CDR1 MDHEN, CDR2 SYDVKM. Here the CDR3 reads CASTTFYEQYF. The CDR3, as DNA: TGTGCCAGCACCACATTCTACGAGCAGTACTTC. Full variable domain (outside the CDR3, taken from reference TRBV28 and TRBJ2-7): DVKVTQSSRYLVKRTGEKVFLECVQDMDHENMFWYRQDPGLGLRLIYFSYDVKMKEKGDIPEGYSVSREKKERFSLILESASTNQTSMYLCASTTFYEQYFGPGTRLTVT.

The chain couples TRBV5-4 to TRBJ1-2; 10 nucleotides line up with TRBD1. After removal of 8 bases from V and 5 bases from J, the junction contained 9 bases not matched to a gene. The CDR3 is 14 residues long. In germline, CDR1 is SGHNT, CDR2 YYREEE (reference sequence). CDR3 sequence reads: CARSPGQGRYGYTF. The CDR3 coding sequence is TGTGCCAGAAGCCCGGGACAGGGGAGGTATGGCTACACCTTC.

The chain combines TRBV6-9 with TRBJ1-4; TRBD1 matches 11 bases. This CDR3 has 15 residues. The V and J ends lost 5 bases and 7 bases, in that order; junction bases with no gene match: 6. Germline V lookup: CDR1 MNHGY, CDR2 SVAAGI. CDR3 sequence: CASSEGTGGFEKLFF. CDR3 sequence (DNA): TGTGCCAGCAGTGAAGGGACAGGGGGTTTTGAAAAACTGTTTTTT.

This chain connects TRBV5-4 to TRBJ2-4; TRBD1 agrees at 9 bases. The germline V gene has CDR1 SGHNT and CDR2 YYREEE (reference sequence). CDR3 length equals 16 residues. The trim removed 4 bases at V and 3 bases at J, leaving 8 bases unmatched. The CDR3 here is CASSPGTGRGKNIQYF. As DNA, the CDR3 is TGTGCCAGCAGCCCGGGGACAGGGAGGGGCAAAAACATTCAGTACTTC. The whole variable domain, filled in from reference TRBV5-4 and TRBJ2-4, reads ETGVTQSPTHLIKTRGQQVTLRCSSQSGHNTVSWYQQALGQGPQFIFQYYREEENGRGNFPPRFSGLQFPNYSSELNVNALELDDSALYLCASSPGTGRGKNIQYFGAGTRLSVL.

The chain couples TRBV6-9 to TRBJ1-5, with D hard to call. Trimming removed 7 bases from V and 5 bases from J, with 12 bases in between. From germline, CDR1 is MNHGY and CDR2 SVAAGI. There are 13 residues in the CDR3. The DNA for the CDR3 is TGTGCCAGCACTTCTGAGGAGTATCAGCCCCAGCATTTT. As protein: CASTSEEYQPQHF.